This paragraph covers one TCR beta chain sequence. Germline CDR1 SNHLY, CDR2 FYNNEI. The trim removed 7 bases at V and 1 base at J, leaving 1 base unmatched. CDR3 size: 13 residues. These data come from a study of beta chain features in type 1 diabetes. What was sequenced were expressed TCRB transcripts, since all of the isolated RNA had been reverse transcribed. Method: immunoSEQ multiplex PCR; TCRdb's copy keeps in-frame clones and lacks some. The sample has under 900,000 clones; 15% to 20% are singletons. This receptor was identified in a woman aged 18 to 35 in good health. V gene TRBV2 combines with J gene TRBJ2-3; 8 nucleotides line up with TRBD1. Sequencing was carried out using naive CD4+ T cells from blood. The CDR3 DNA reads TGTGCCAGCAAGACAGGGGGCACAGATACGCAGTATTTT. Residues: CASKTGGTDTQYF.